This TCR beta chain emerged from a study of T cells in Graves' hyperthyroidism and ophthalmopathy. This clonotype was seen a handful of times. The germline CDR1 and CDR2 sequences are MNHNY and SVGAGI (reference sequence). The trim removed 1 base at V and 8 bases at J, leaving 18 bases unmatched. CDR3 length: 19 residues. Authors of the study amplified TCR beta CDR3 regions from RNA transcripts. During a first-round RT-PCR of the TCR CDR3, the HTBI primer set was used. TCRdb reprocessed the multiplex PCR reads with MiXCR, giving one entry per CDR3 protein. The sample consists of about half a million distinct CDR3 sequences, around 20% of them appearing once.

The gene calls are TRBV6-6 and TRBJ2-1; 9 nucleotides line up with TRBD1. The clonotype originates from a man aged 35 to 55 with Graves' ophthalmopathy. Sequenced: blood. The chain's CDR3 is CASSYFAPPGTGLVDEQFF. The CDR3 nucleotides are TGTGCCAGCAGTTACTTTGCCCCCCCCGGGACAGGGCTCGTGGATGAGCAGTTCTTC.